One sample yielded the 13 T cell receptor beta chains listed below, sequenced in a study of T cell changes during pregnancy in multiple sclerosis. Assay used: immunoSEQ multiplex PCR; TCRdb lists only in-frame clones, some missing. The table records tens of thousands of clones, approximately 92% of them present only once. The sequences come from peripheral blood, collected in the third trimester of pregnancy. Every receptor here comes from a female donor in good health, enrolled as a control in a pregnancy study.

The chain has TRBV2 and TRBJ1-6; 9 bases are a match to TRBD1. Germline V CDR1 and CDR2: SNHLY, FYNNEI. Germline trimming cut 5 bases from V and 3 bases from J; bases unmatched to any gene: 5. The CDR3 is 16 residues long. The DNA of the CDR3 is TGTGCCAGCAGTTGGACAGGGGCCCTCTATAATTCACCCCTCCACTTT. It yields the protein CASSWTGALYNSPLHF.

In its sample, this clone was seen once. The CDR3 here is CASSFRSSGNTIYF. CDR3 DNA: TGTGCCAGCAGTTTTCGTAGTTCTGGAAACACCATATATTTT. The chain recombines TRBV28 with TRBJ1-3, with D unclear. The CDR3 covers 14 residues. In germline, CDR1 is MDHEN, CDR2 SYDVKM. V was pared by 3 bases and J by 1 base, with 7 bases between. The full variable domain, its missing parts supplied by reference TRBV28 and TRBJ1-3, is DVKVTQSSRYLVKRTGEKVFLECVQDMDHENMFWYRQDPGLGLRLIYFSYDVKMKEKGDIPEGYSVSREKKERFSLILESASTNQTSMYLCASSFRSSGNTIYFGEGSWLTVV.

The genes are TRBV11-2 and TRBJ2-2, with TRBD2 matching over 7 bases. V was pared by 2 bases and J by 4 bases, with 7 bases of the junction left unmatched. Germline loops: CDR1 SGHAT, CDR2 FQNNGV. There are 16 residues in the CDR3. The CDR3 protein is CASSLIGLGITGELFF. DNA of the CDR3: TGTGCCAGCAGCTTAATAGGACTAGGTATCACCGGGGAGCTGTTTTTT.

The CDR3 coding sequence is TGTGCCAGCAGCAAAGGGGAGGGTGATTCGAATGAGCAGTTCTTC. Protein product: CASSKGEGDSNEQFF. The V call is TRBV28, the J call TRBJ2-1; 7 bases fit TRBD2. This CDR3 comprises 15 residues. V dropped 6 bases and J dropped 7; count of bases not matched to a gene: 12. Germline loops: CDR1 MDHEN, CDR2 SYDVKM.

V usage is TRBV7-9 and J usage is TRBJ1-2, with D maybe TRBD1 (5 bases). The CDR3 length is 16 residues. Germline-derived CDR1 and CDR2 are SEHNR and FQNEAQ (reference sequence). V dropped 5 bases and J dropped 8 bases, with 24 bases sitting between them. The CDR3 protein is CASSPGGSPHPGGYTF. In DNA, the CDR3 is TGTGCCAGCAGCCCCGGGGGATCACCGCATCCCGGCGGCTACACCTTC.

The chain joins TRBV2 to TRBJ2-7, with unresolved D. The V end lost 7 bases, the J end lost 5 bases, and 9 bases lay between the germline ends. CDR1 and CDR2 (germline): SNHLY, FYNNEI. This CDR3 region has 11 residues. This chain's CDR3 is CASTAYNEQYF. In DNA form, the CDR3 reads TGTGCCAGCACCGCCTATAACGAGCAGTACTTC.

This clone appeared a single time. DNA of the CDR3: TGTGCCAGCAGCGACCCTTGGCGGAGAGGGACCCAGTACTTC. The encoded protein is CASSDPWRRGTQYF. The chain recombines TRBV9 with TRBJ2-5, with no clear D. This CDR3 contains 14 residues. V shed 3 bases and J shed 7 bases, with 16 bases lying between them. Per germline, CDR1 SGDLS and CDR2 YYNGEE.

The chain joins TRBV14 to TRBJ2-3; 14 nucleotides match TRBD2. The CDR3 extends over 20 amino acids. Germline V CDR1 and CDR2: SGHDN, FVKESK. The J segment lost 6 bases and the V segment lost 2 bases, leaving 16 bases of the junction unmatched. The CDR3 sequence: CASSQYLTLPGLAGVDTQYF. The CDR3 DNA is TGTGCCAGCAGCCAATACCTTACTCTACCGGGACTAGCGGGAGTCGATACGCAGTATTTT.

The CDR3 coding sequence is TGTGCCAGCGCCCAAGGGGGAAGCGGCAATCAGCCCCAGCATTTT. This codes for CASAQGGSGNQPQHF. V and J are TRBV28 and TRBJ1-5; a possible D gene is TRBD1 (6 bases). This CDR3 comprises 15 residues. Germline loops: CDR1 MDHEN, CDR2 SYDVKM. V was shortened by 8 bases and J by 2 bases, with 16 bases between the two germline ends.

The CDR3 DNA reads as TGTGCCAGCAGCCACGCCGCGACAGGGGGAAAAACTGAAGCTTTCTTT. It yields the protein CASSHAATGGKTEAFF. This chain links TRBV7-9 with TRBJ1-1; TRBD1 agrees at 9 bases. The CDR3 totals 16 residues. Looked up from germline, CDR1 is SEHNR and CDR2 is FQNEAQ (reference sequence). V shed 5 bases, J shed 5 bases, and the junction held 12 bases outside the gene matches.

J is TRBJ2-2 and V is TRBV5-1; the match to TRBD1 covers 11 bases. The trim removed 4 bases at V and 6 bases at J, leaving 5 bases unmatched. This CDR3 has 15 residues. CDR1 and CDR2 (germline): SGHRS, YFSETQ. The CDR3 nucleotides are TGCGCCAGCAGCCCCGGGACAGGGGGGTCCGGGGAGCTGTTTTTT. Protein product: CASSPGTGGSGELFF.

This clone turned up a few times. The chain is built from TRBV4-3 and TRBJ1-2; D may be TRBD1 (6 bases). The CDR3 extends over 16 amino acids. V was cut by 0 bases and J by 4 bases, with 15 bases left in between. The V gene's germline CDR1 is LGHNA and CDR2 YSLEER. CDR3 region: CASSQDSDRWGYGYTF. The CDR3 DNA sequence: TGCGCCAGCAGCCAAGATAGCGACAGGTGGGGCTATGGCTACACCTTC.

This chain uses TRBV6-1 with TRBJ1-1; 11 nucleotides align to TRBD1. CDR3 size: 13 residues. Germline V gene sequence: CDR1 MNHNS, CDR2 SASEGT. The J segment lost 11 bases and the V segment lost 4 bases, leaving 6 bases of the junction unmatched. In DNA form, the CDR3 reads TGTGCCAGCAGTGGTCGGACAGGGGGCGACGCTTTCTTT. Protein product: CASSGRTGGDAFF.